The 26 T cell receptor beta chains reported below all come from one sample, sequenced in a study of T cells in Graves' hyperthyroidism and ophthalmopathy. There were TCR beta CDR3 regions amplified from RNA transcripts. The study used the HTBI primer set for a first-round RT-PCR of the TCR CDR3. TCRdb re-called the multiplex PCR reads with MiXCR, one entry per CDR3 protein. The table has around 600,000 distinct CDR3 sequences, about 14% seen once. Sequencing was carried out using blood. The source is a woman between 45 and 60 years old with Graves' ophthalmopathy.

This clonotype was picked up many times. The rearrangement links TRBV7-9 to TRBJ1-2; 10 bases map to TRBD1. The ends lost 5 bases at V and 6 bases at J; junction bases unmatched: 6. The CDR3 has 14 residues. From germline, CDR1 is SEHNR and CDR2 FQNEAQ (reference sequence). The CDR3 loop reads CASSQGQGGNGYTF. CDR3 bases: TGTGCCAGCAGCCAAGGACAGGGGGGGAATGGCTACACCTTC.

This clonotype was detected ten times or more. This chain uses TRBV12-3 or TRBV12-4 with TRBJ1-1, with 7 nucleotides matching TRBD1. After removal of 6 bases from V and 5 bases from J, the junction contained 12 bases not matched to a gene. The CDR3 has 15 amino acids. The CDR3, as DNA: TGTGCCAGCAGCCGACCCCAGGGGGAAGTAACTGAAGCTTTCTTT. This sequence encodes CASSRPQGEVTEAFF.

In its sample, this clonotype was seen many times. The CDR3 DNA is TGCAGTGCTATACGGAACTCCTACAATGAGCAGTTCTTC. Translation gives CSAIRNSYNEQFF. V and J are TRBV20-1 and TRBJ2-1, with no clear D. CDR1 is DFQATT and CDR2 is SNEGSKA in the germline V gene (reference sequence). V was clipped by 4 bases and J by 0 bases, with 7 bases between them. The CDR3 covers 13 residues.

The chain combines TRBV7-2 with TRBJ2-2; D is uncertain. Per germline, CDR1 SGHTA and CDR2 FQGNSA. The V end was cut by 5 bases, the J end by 2 bases, with 6 bases between. The CDR3 runs to 13 residues. CDR3 sequence: CASSHINTGELFF. CDR3 coding DNA: TGTGCCAGCAGCCACATAAACACCGGGGAGCTGTTTTTT.

This clonotype was seen ten or more times. CDR3 coding DNA: TGTGCCAGCAAGCTGGGACAGGGAAACTACGAGCAGTACTTC. Its protein product is CASKLGQGNYEQYF. J is TRBJ2-7 and V is TRBV28; TRBD1 matches 9 bases. CDR1 and CDR2 from the germline V gene are MDHEN and SYDVKM. The CDR3 extends over 14 amino acids. V was clipped by 7 bases and J by 3 bases; unmatched bases: 7.

This clonotype was detected ten times or more. The V gene is TRBV5-1, the J gene TRBJ2-3; D is ambiguous. CDR1 SGHRS and CDR2 YFSETQ come from the germline V gene. CDR3 length: 15 residues. V was shortened by 0 bases and J by 2 bases, with 10 bases between the two germline ends. CDR3 loop: CASSLEASDTDTQYF. The CDR3 bases are TGCGCCAGCAGCTTGGAAGCTTCCGACACAGATACGCAGTATTTT.

This clonotype appeared many times. The chain joins TRBV24-1 to TRBJ2-7; D ambiguous. Trimming took off 3 bases at V and 6 bases at J, with 11 bases between the two ends. The CDR3 covers 13 residues. Germline V gene data show CDR1 as KGHDR and CDR2 as SFDVKD. The chain's CDR3 is CATSDHNGSEQYF. Here the CDR3 DNA reads TGTGCCACCAGTGATCACAACGGAAGCGAGCAGTACTTC.

Comments on this clonotype: A much larger clone is a single base away; this may be a read error. This chain connects TRBV24-1 to TRBJ2-1; TRBD1 matches 11 bases. Looked up from germline, CDR1 is KGHDR and CDR2 is SFDVKD. There are 16 residues in the CDR3. For the CDR3, the DNA is TGTGCCAGCAGTGATCCCGGGACAGGGGGCTACAATGAGCAGTTCTTC. It specifies CASSDPGTGGYNEQFF.

This clonotype was picked up many times. V gene TRBV30 combines with J gene TRBJ1-1; TRBD1 might be the D (6 bases). V lost 4 bases and J 5 bases, leaving 11 bases between the germline ends. The CDR3 has 12 residues. Per the germline V gene, CDR1 is GTSNPN and CDR2 is SVGIG (reference sequence). For the CDR3, the DNA is TGTGCCTGGACAGGGGATGATACTGAAGCTTTCTTT. The encoded protein is CAWTGDDTEAFF. Full variable domain (outside the CDR3, taken from reference TRBV30 and TRBJ1-1): SQTIHQWPATLVQPVGSPLSLECTVEGTSNPNLYWYRQAAGRGLQLLFYSVGIGQISSEVPQNLSASRPQDRQFILSSKKLLLSDSGFYLCAWTGDDTEAFFGQGTRLTVV.

This clonotype was detected many times. The chain links TRBV18 to TRBJ2-1, with 9 bases that match TRBD1. CDR1 is KGHSH and CDR2 is LQKENI in the germline V gene. V gave up 2 bases and J gave up 5 bases; unmatched junction bases: 7. The CDR3 runs 16 residues. In DNA, the CDR3 is TGTGCCAGCTCACCAATTGGACAGGGGTTCAACAATGAGCAGTTCTTC. Protein product: CASSPIGQGFNNEQFF.

A few counts support this clonotype. The chain has TRBV30 and TRBJ2-2, with TRBD1 as a possible D gene (6 bases). V lost 5 bases to trimming and J lost 2 bases, with 12 bases between them. The CDR3 covers 14 residues. Germline V gene sequence: CDR1 GTSNPN, CDR2 SVGIG (reference sequence). In DNA form, the CDR3 reads TGTGCCTGGCTAGAGGGGGACAACACCGGGGAGCTGTTTTTT. The encoded protein is CAWLEGDNTGELFF.

The CDR3 DNA is TGCAGTGCTATTAGAACAGGTATTTCCTACGAGCAGTACTTC. This sequence encodes CSAIRTGISYEQYF. V gene TRBV20-1 combines with J gene TRBJ2-7, with a possible D match to TRBD1 (5 bases). V was cut by 4 bases and J by 1 base, with 14 bases left in between. The CDR3 is 14 amino acids. CDR1 and CDR2 (germline): DFQATT, SNEGSKA (reference sequence).

This clonotype was seen repeatedly, ten times or more. This chain uses TRBV28 with TRBJ2-5; TRBD1 matches 8 bases. Germline-derived CDR1 and CDR2 are MDHEN and SYDVKM. The CDR3 has 15 amino acids. J lost 5 bases, V lost 8 bases, and 13 bases had no gene match. The CDR3 DNA follows: TGTGCCAGCGAGGAACCGGGGACAGGTCAGGAGACCCAGTACTTC. Protein product: CASEEPGTGQETQYF.

This clonotype was counted ten times or more. Germline and junction disagree at one end, which may indicate a read error. The genes are TRBV5-1 and TRBJ2-1; D remains unclear. This CDR3 contains 11 residues. CDR1 and CDR2 from the germline V gene are SGHRS and YFSETQ. CDR3 DNA sequence: TGTGCCAGCAGCTTAGTGGGGGAGCAGTTCTTC. This encodes CASSLVGEQFF.

This clonotype was detected many times. The chain employs TRBV29-1 and TRBJ2-7; a weak D match, TRBD2 (6 bases). V lost 7 bases to trimming and J lost 6 bases, with 19 bases between them. The CDR3 sequence is 13 residues long. Germline CDR1 and CDR2: SQVTM and ANQGSEA. The CDR3 sequence: CSAGHGMEGEQYF. As DNA, the CDR3 is TGCAGCGCTGGACACGGCATGGAGGGCGAGCAGTACTTC.

This clonotype was found a few times. The genes are TRBV7-2 and TRBJ2-7; D gene uncertain. The CDR3 loop spans 14 amino acids. Trimming cost V 0 bases and J 5 bases, with 11 bases left between them. Germline lookup yields CDR1 SGHTA and CDR2 FQGNSA. The CDR3 region is CASSLARSSHEQYF. CDR3 nucleotides: TGTGCCAGCAGCTTAGCGCGTTCTTCCCACGAGCAGTACTTC.

This clonotype showed up many times. The chain links TRBV28 to TRBJ2-7, with 14 bases aligning to TRBD2. V lost 4 bases and J lost 4; bases outside the gene matches: 15. Looked up from germline, CDR1 is MDHEN and CDR2 is SYDVKM. The CDR3 contains 19 residues. Written as DNA, the CDR3 is TGTGCCAGCAGTTCTACGGAAATCGGACTAGCGGGAGGTAATTACGAGCAGTACTTC. Residues: CASSSTEIGLAGGNYEQYF.

The sample holds many counts of this clonotype. The chain joins TRBV11-3 to TRBJ2-5; maybe TRBD2 (6 bases). The V end was cut by 0 bases, the J end by 5 bases, with 13 bases between. The germline V gene has CDR1 SGHNT and CDR2 YENEEA. The CDR3 has 15 amino acids. The CDR3 DNA reads TGTGCCAGCAGCTTAGACGGGACTCATGAGGAGACCCAGTACTTC. Protein: CASSLDGTHEETQYF.

The chain carries TRBV18 and TRBJ2-1; 10 bases agree with TRBD2. CDR1 and CDR2 (germline): KGHSH, LQKENI. V shed 1 base, J shed 8 bases, and the junction held 5 bases outside the gene matches. This CDR3 is 15 amino acids long. The CDR3 bases are TGTGCCAGCTCACCACAGGGACTAGCGACGCATGAGCAGTTCTTC. This translates into CASSPQGLATHEQFF.

The chain joins TRBV6-1 to TRBJ2-7; TRBD1 matches at 7 bases. This CDR3 comprises 15 residues. Losses at the gene ends were 6 bases for V and 3 bases for J; bases not matched to a gene: 11. Per germline, CDR1 MNHNS and CDR2 SASEGT. CDR3 protein: CASRSAPGQYYEQYF. CDR3 nucleotide sequence: TGTGCCAGCAGGTCCGCTCCGGGACAGTACTACGAGCAGTACTTC.

This clonotype has more than one count but fewer than ten. The chain joins TRBV14 to TRBJ2-3, with a possible D match to TRBD2 (6 bases). V lost 2 bases and J 1 base, leaving 13 bases between the germline ends. The germline V gene has CDR1 SGHDN and CDR2 FVKESK. The CDR3 is 16 amino acids. CDR3 in amino acids: CASSQTSHLGTDTQYF. The CDR3 DNA sequence: TGTGCCAGCAGCCAAACTAGCCATTTGGGCACAGATACGCAGTATTTT.

The rearrangement links TRBV28 to TRBJ2-3; D possibly matches TRBD1 or TRBD2 (7 bases each). The germline gives CDR1 MDHEN, CDR2 SYDVKM. The CDR3 contains 19 residues. Trimming stripped 5 bases from V and 3 bases from J, with 27 bases between. The CDR3 DNA sequence: TGTGCCAGCAGTCCGCCGACAGGGCGGCTAGCGGTGACTACAGATACGCAGTATTTT. Translation: CASSPPTGRLAVTTDTQYF. The complete variable domain, with remaining parts taken from reference TRBV28 and TRBJ2-3, reads DVKVTQSSRYLVKRTGEKVFLECVQDMDHENMFWYRQDPGLGLRLIYFSYDVKMKEKGDIPEGYSVSREKKERFSLILESASTNQTSMYLCASSPPTGRLAVTTDTQYFGPGTRLTVL.

This clonotype was seen ten or more times. The chain employs TRBV20-1 and TRBJ2-2, with 7 bases lining up with TRBD1. After removal of 6 bases from V and 10 bases from J, the junction contained 14 bases not matched to a gene. Germline V gene sequence: CDR1 DFQATT, CDR2 SNEGSKA (reference sequence). This CDR3 contains 14 residues. The DNA for the CDR3 is TGCAGTGCCACTCCCTTTGACAGGGCGGAGGAGCTGTTTTTT. Protein sequence: CSATPFDRAEELFF.

This clonotype was recorded many times. This chain uses TRBV15 with TRBJ1-5; tentative D call: TRBD1 (6 bases). The CDR3 totals 13 residues. Germline lookup yields CDR1 LNHNV and CDR2 YYDKDF (reference sequence). The V and J ends lost 3 bases and 5 bases respectively, with 8 bases between them. The CDR3 nucleotides are TGTGCCACCAGCAGCAGGGGCGATCAGCCCCAGCATTTT. It encodes CATSSRGDQPQHF.

This clonotype has more than one count but fewer than ten. The chain links TRBV11-1 to TRBJ2-3; D possibly corresponds to TRBD2 (6 bases). The length of the CDR3 is 15 residues. V was shortened by 5 bases and J by 0 bases, with 12 bases between the two germline ends. Germline V gene sequence: CDR1 SGHAT, CDR2 FQDESV (reference sequence). Written as DNA, the CDR3 is TGTGCCAGCAGCCCTTGGCGGGGAAGCACAGATACGCAGTATTTT. Translated: CASSPWRGSTDTQYF.

The sample holds many counts of this clonotype. This rearrangement joins TRBV10-3 to TRBJ1-1; 8 positions agree with TRBD1. CDR1 and CDR2 from the germline V gene are ENHRY and SYGVKD. V shed 4 bases and J 6 bases; nucleotides not matched to a gene: 16. The length of the CDR3 is 17 residues. CDR3 coding DNA: TGTGCCATCAGTGTGTATAGATTAGGACAGGGAGATGCTGAAGCTTTCTTT. It translates to CAISVYRLGQGDAEAFF.